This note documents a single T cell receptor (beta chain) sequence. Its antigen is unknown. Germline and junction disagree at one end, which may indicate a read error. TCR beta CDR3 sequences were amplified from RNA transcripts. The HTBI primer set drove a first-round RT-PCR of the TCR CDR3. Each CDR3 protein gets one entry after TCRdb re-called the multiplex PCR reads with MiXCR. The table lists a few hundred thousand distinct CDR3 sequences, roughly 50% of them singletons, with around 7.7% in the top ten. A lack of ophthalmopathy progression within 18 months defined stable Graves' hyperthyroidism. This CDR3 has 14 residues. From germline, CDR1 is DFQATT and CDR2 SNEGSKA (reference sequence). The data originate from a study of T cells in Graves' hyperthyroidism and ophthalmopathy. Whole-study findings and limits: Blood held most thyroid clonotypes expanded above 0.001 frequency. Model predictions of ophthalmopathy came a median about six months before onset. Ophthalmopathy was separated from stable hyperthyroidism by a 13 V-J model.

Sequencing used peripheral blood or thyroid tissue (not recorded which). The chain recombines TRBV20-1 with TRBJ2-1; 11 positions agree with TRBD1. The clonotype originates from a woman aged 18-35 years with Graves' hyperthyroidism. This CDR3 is CSARRDRGYNEQFF. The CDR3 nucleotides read TGCAGTGCTAGACGGGACAGGGGGTACAATGAGCAGTTCTTT.